This passage covers 2 T cell receptor beta chains from one sample sequenced in a study of blood T cell repertoires in COVID-19. Libraries were prepared by immunoSEQ multiplex PCR; TCRdb keeps only in-frame clonotypes and omits some of them. The repertoire holds almost 300,000 clones, with roughly 89% as singletons. The material sequenced was peripheral blood. The receptors stem from a woman in her twenties or thirties with COVID-19, enrolled during active disease.

This chain connects TRBV27 to TRBJ1-4, with a tentative D call TRBD1 (5 bases). The CDR3 consists of 13 residues. V dropped 5 bases and J dropped 5 bases, with 9 bases sitting between them. Germline-derived CDR1 and CDR2 are MNHEY and SMNVEV (reference sequence). CDR3 bases: TGTGCCAGCAGTCCCAGGGTGAATGAAAAACTGTTTTTT. Its protein is CASSPRVNEKLFF.

The chain couples TRBV12-5 to TRBJ1-5, with D possibly TRBD1 on 5 matching bases. Germline V gives CDR1 LGHNT, CDR2 FRNRAP. This CDR3 is 12 amino acids long. With 6 bases removed from V and 7 bases from J, the gap between germline ends came to 10 bases. CDR3: CASGLGGQPQHF. The CDR3 DNA reads as TGTGCTAGTGGACTGGGGGGGCAGCCCCAGCATTTT. The entire variable domain, with the rest obtained from reference TRBV12-5 and TRBJ1-5, is as follows: DARVTQTPRHKVTEMGQEVTMRCQPILGHNTVFWYRQTMMQGLELLAYFRNRAPLDDSGMPKDRFSAEMPDATLATLKIQPSEPRDSAVYFCASGLGGQPQHFGDGTRLSIL.